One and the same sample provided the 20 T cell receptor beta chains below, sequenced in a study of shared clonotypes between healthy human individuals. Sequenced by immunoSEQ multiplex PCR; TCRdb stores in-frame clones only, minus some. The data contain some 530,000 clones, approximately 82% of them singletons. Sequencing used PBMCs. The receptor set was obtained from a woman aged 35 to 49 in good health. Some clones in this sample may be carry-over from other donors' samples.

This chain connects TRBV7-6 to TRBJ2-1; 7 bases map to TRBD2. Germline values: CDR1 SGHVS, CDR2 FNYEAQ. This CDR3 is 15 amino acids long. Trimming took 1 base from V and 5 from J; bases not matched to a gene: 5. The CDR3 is CASSLDAGAHNEQFF. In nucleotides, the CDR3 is TGTGCCAGCAGCTTAGATGCGGGAGCCCACAATGAGCAGTTCTTC.

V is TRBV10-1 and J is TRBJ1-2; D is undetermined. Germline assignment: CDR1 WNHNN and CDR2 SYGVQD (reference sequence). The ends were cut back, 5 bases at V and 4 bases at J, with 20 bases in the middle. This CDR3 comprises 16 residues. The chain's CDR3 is CASSTQKTRKTYGYTF. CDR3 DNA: TGCGCCAGCAGTACCCAGAAGACGCGAAAGACCTATGGCTACACCTTC.

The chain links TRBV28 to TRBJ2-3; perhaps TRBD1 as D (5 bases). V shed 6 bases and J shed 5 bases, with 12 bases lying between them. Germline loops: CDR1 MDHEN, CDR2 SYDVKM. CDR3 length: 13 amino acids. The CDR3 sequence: CASRMGQGDTQYF. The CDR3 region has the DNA TGTGCCAGCAGGATGGGGCAAGGAGATACGCAGTATTTT.

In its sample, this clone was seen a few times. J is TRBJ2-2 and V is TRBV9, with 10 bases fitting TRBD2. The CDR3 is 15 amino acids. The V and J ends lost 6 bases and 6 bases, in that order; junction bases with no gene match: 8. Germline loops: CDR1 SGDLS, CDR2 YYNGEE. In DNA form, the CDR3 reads TGTGCCAGCAACCATCTAGCGGGAGAGGCCGGGGAGCTGTTTTTT. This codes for CASNHLAGEAGELFF.

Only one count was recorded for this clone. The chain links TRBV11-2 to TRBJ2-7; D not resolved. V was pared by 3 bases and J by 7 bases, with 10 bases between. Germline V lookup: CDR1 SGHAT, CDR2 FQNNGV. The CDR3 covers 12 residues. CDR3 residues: CASSFSRREQYF. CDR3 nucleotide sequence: TGTGCCAGCAGCTTCTCCCGGAGAGAGCAGTACTTC.

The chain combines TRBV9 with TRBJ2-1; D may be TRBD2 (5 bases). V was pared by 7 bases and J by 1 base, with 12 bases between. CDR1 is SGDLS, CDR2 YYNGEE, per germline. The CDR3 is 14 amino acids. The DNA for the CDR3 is TGTGCCAGCTCGGGATCCATTTCCTACAATGAGCAGTTCTTC. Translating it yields CASSGSISYNEQFF.

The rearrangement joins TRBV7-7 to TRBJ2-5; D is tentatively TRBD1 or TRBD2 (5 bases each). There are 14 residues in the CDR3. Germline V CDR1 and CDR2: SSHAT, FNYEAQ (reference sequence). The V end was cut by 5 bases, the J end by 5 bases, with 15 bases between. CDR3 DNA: TGTGCCAGCAGCCAACCCGGGGCGATGGAGACCCAGTACTTC. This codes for CASSQPGAMETQYF.

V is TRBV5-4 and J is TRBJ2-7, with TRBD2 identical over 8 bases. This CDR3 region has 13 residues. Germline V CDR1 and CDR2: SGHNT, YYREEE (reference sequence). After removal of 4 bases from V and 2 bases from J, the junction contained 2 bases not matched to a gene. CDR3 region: CASSPGLAYEQYF. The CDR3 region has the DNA TGTGCCAGCAGCCCGGGACTAGCCTACGAGCAGTACTTC.

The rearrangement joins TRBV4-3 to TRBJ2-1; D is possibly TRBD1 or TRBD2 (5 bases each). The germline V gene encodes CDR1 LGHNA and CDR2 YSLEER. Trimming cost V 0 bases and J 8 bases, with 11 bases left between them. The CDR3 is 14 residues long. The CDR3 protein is CASSQDLGVHEQFF. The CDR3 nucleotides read TGCGCCAGCAGCCAAGACCTGGGGGTACATGAGCAGTTCTTC.

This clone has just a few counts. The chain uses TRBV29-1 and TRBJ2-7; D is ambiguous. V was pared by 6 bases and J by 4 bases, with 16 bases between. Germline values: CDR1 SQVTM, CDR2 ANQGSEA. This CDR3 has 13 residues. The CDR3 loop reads CSVQFPDFYEQYF. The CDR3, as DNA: TGCAGCGTCCAGTTCCCCGACTTTTACGAGCAGTACTTC.

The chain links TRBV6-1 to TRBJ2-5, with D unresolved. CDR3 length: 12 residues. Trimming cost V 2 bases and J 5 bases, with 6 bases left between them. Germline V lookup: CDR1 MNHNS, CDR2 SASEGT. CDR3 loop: CASSESWETQYF. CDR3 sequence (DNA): TGTGCCAGCAGTGAATCGTGGGAGACCCAGTACTTC.

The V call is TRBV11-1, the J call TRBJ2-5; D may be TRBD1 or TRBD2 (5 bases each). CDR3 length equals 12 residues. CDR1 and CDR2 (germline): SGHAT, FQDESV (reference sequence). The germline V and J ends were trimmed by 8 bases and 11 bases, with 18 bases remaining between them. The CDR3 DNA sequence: TGTGCCAGCGGCCGGGACCCTCGGTGGCAGTACTTC. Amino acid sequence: CASGRDPRWQYF.

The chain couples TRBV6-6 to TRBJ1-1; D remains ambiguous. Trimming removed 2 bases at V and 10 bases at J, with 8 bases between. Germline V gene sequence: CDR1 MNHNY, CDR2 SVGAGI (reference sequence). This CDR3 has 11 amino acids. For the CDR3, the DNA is TGTGCCAGCAGTTACGAACTGTTAGCTTTCTTT. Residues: CASSYELLAFF.

In DNA, the CDR3 is TGTGCCAGCAGCTTAGGTTTGGCCTCAAACATTCAGTACTTC. It codes for CASSLGLASNIQYF. V is TRBV7-3 and J is TRBJ2-4; D is unresolved. From germline, CDR1 is SGHTA and CDR2 FQGTGA. The CDR3 loop spans 14 amino acids. V dropped 2 bases and J dropped 6 bases, with 11 bases sitting between them.

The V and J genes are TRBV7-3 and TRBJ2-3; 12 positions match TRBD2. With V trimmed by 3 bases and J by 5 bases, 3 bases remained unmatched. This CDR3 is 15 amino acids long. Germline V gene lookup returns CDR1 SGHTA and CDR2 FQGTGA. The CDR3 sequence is CASSFLAGGIDTQYF. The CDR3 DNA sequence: TGTGCCAGCAGCTTCCTAGCGGGAGGGATAGATACGCAGTATTTT.

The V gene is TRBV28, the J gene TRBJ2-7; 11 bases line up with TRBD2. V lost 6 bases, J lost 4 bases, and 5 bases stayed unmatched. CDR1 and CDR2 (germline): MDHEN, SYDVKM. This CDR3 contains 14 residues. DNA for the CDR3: TGTGCCAGCAGCATAACTAGCGGGAGATACGAGCAGTACTTC. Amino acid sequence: CASSITSGRYEQYF.

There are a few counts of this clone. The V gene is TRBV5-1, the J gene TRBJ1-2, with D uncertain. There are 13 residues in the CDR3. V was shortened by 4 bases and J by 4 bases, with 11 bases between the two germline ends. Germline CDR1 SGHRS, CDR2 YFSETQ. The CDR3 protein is CASSRDPGYGYTF. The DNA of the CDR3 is TGCGCCAGCAGCCGGGATCCGGGCTATGGCTACACCTTC.

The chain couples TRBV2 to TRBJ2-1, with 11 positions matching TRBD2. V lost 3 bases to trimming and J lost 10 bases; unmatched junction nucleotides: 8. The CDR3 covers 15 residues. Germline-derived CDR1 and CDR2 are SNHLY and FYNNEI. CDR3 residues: CASSELLAGVGEQFF. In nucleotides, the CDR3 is TGTGCCAGCAGTGAGTTACTAGCGGGAGTCGGAGAGCAGTTCTTC. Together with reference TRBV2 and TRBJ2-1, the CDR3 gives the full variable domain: EPEVTQTPSHQVTQMGQEVILRCVPISNHLYFYWYRQILGQKVEFLVSFYNNEISEKSEIFDDQFSVERPDGSNFTLKIRSTKLEDSAMYFCASSELLAGVGEQFFGPGTRLTVL.

CDR3 sequence (DNA): TGTGCCAGCAGTGGGACAGCCTTGCGAGAAAAACTGTTTTTT. Protein sequence: CASSGTALREKLFF. The V call is TRBV6-1, the J call TRBJ1-4, with D possibly being TRBD1 (6 bases). The germline CDR1 and CDR2 sequences are MNHNS and SASEGT. The ends were cut back, 4 bases at V and 8 bases at J, with 14 bases in the middle. This CDR3 has 14 residues.

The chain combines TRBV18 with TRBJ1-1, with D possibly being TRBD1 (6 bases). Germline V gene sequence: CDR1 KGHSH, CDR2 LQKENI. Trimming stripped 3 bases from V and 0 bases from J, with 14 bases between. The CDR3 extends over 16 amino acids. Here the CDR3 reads CASSPRTASMNTEAFF. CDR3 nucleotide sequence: TGTGCCAGCTCACCTAGGACAGCATCTATGAACACTGAAGCTTTCTTT.